The clone carrying this T cell receptor (beta chain) was seen a handful of times. The CDR3 is made up of 15 amino acids. Trimming left V 3 bases short and J 0 bases short, with 6 bases between. Germline CDR1 MNHNS, CDR2 SASEGT. Original analysis: Estimated nucleated cell counts came from reference gene primer amplification. The data were produced by immunoSEQ multiplex PCR, yet TCRdb's version contains in-frame clones alone and is incomplete. That table furnishes V, J and clone size, whereas the DNA furnished D and trimming. The data hold over 150,000 clones, with 60% to 85% observed a single time. The data derive from a study of blood T cell repertoires in COVID-19. Study context: Researchers got acute and convalescent COVID-19 samples from the United States, Italy and Spain. PBMCs, B-cell-depleted T cells, or T cells were the source of the cDNA or gDNA that made up the material.

Input material: peripheral blood. The sequence was obtained from a man older than 75 with acute or convalescent COVID-19. This rearrangement joins TRBV6-1 to TRBJ1-6; D ambiguous. The CDR3 region has the DNA TGTGCCAGCAGTGAGACATACTCCTATAATTCACCCCTCCACTTT. Translating gives CASSETYSYNSPLHF.